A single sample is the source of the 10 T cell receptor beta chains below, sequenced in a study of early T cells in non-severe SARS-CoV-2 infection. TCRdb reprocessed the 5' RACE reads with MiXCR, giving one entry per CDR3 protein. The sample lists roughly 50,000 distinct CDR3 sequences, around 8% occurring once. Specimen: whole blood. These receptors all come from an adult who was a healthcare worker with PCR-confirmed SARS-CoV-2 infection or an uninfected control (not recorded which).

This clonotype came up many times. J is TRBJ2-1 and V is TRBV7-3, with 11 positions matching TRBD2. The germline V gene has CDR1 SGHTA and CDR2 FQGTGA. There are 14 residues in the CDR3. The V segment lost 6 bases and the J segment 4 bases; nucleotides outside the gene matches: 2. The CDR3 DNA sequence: TGTGCCAGCAGTAGCGGGGGGGCGTACAATGAGCAGTTCTTC. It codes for CASSSGGAYNEQFF. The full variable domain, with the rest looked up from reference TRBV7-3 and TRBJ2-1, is GAGVSQTPSNKVTEKGKYVELRCDPISGHTALYWYRQSLGQGPEFLIYFQGTGAADDSGLPNDRFFAVRPEGSVSTLKIQRTERGDSAVYLCASSSGGAYNEQFFGPGTRLTVL.

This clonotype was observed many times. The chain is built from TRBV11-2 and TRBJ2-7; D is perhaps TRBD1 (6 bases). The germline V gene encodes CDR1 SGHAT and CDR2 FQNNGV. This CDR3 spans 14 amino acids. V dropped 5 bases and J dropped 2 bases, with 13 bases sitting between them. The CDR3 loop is CASSPTGFAYEQYF. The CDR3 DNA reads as TGTGCCAGCAGCCCAACAGGGTTCGCCTACGAGCAGTACTTC. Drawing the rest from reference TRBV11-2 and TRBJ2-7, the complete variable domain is EAGVAQSPRYKIIEKRQSVAFWCNPISGHATLYWYQQILGQGPKLLIQFQNNGVVDDSQLPKDRFSAERLKGVDSTLKIQPAKLEDSAVYLCASSPTGFAYEQYFGPGTRLTVT.

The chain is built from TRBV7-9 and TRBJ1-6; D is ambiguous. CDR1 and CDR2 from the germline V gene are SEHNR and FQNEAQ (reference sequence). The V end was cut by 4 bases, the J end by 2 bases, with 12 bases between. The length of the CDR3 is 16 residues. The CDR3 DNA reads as TGTGCCAGCAGCTCCGATCTACCAGCCTATAATTCACCCCTCCACTTT. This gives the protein CASSSDLPAYNSPLHF.

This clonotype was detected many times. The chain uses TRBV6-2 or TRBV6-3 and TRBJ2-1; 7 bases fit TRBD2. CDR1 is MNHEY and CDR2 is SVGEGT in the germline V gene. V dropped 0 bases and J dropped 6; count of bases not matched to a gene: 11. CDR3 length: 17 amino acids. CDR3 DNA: TGTGCCAGCAGTTACTCCATAGCGGGTACTATGCCCAATGAGCAGTTCTTC. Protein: CASSYSIAGTMPNEQFF.

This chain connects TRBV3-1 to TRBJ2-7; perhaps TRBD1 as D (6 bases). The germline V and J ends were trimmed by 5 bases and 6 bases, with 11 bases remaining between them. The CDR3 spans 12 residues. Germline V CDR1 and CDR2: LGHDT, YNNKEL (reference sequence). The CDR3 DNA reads TGTGCCAGCAGCTACGGGACAAGCGAGCAGTACTTC. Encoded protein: CASSYGTSEQYF.

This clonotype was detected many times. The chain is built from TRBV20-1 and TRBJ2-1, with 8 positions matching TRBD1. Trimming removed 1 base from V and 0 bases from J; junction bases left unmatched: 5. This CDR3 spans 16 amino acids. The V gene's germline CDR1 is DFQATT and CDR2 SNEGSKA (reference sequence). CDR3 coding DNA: TGCAGTGCTAGAGGACAGGGGACAAGCTCCTACAATGAGCAGTTCTTC. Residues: CSARGQGTSSYNEQFF.

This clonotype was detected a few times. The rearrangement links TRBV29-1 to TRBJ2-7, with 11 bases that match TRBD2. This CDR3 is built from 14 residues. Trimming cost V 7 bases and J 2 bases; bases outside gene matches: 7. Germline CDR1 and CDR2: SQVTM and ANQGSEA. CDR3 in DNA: TGCAGCGCGGAAACTAGCGGGGGAGCCTACGAGCAGTACTTC. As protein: CSAETSGGAYEQYF.

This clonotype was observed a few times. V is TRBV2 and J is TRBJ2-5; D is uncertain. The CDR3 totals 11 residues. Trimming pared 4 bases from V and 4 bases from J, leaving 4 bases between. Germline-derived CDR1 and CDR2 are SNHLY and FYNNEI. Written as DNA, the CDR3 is TGTGCCAGCAGTGTTCTAGAGACCCAGTACTTC. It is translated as CASSVLETQYF.

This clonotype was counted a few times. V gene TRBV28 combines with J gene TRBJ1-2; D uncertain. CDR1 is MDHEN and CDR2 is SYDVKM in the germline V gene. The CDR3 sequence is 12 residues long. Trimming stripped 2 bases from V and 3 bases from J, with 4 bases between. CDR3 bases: TGTGCCAGCAGTTTAAGTGACTATGGCTACACCTTC. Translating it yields CASSLSDYGYTF.

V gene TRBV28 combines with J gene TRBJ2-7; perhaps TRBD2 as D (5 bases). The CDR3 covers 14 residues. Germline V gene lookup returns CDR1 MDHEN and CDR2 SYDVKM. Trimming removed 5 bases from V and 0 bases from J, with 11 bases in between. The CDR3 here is CASSRTGSSYEQYF. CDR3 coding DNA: TGTGCCAGCAGTCGGACTGGGAGCTCCTACGAGCAGTACTTC.